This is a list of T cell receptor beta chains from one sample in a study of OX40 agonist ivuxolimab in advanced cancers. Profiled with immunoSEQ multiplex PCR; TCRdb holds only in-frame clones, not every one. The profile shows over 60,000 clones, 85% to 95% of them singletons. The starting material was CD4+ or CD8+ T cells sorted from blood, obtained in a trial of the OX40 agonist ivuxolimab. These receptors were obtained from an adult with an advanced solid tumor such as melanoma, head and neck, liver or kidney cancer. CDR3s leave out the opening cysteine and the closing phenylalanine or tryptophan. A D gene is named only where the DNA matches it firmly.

ASSLARQGFNYGYT TRBV5-1 TRBD1 14
ASSFGDRGAYGYT TRBV7-8 NA 13
ASSKLVNPLGEQF TRBV11-2 NA 13
ASSTWTSGIFTDTQY TRBV5-6 TRBD2 15
ASSPWGADTIY TRBV9 NA 11
ASSPLPPPDTQY TRBV6-5 NA 12
ASSLRLAGVDEQY TRBV5-6 TRBD2 13
ASSISASMNEQF TRBV27 NA 12
ASSAPPGGQNGYT TRBV6-4 NA 13
ASSYLRGGLYEQY TRBV27 NA 13
ASSQASGLDSYNEQF TRBV4-1 NA 15
ASSLGGIGNEQY TRBV27 TRBD2 12
ASSQGSETNTEAF TRBV4-3 NA 13
ASSLGDPYEQY TRBV6-5 NA 11
ASTSSGRADEQF TRBV5-4 TRBD2 12
ASSYSEGSGNSPLH TRBV6-5 NA 14
ASMTSYNEQF TRBV19 NA 10
ASSGGSGNTIY TRBV2 NA 11
ASSQHRGEYEQY TRBV4-3 TRBD1 12
ASSQGSGRYEQY TRBV14 NA 12
ASSMNRGPYNEQF TRBV19 TRBD1 13
ASSVAHNEQF TRBV9 NA 10
ASSSLAGFEQY TRBV11-2 NA 11
ASSEGTSGRNEQF TRBV2 TRBD2 13
ASSRRSYEQY TRBV7-2 NA 10
ASSLTGVPNYGYT TRBV5-1 TRBD1 13
ASSYYPVNSPLH TRBV6-5 NA 12
ASSPIGQGHTEAF TRBV7-7 NA 13
ASSLGSPPVRNQPQH TRBV5-6 NA 15
ASSYSGGGGQPQH TRBV6-5 NA 13
ASSQVQGQGTYEQY TRBV4-2 TRBD1 14
ASSGARGGTDTQY TRBV10-1 TRBD2 13
ASSPKVAGSSYEQY TRBV27 TRBD2 14
ASSQGYGYT TRBV6-5 NA 9
ASSESFRVVVGYT TRBV2 NA 13
ASSIEGRTYEQY TRBV19 NA 12
AWAAQDYGYT TRBV30 NA 10
ASGVASLAYEQY TRBV12-5 NA 12
ASADSGGTPRPYEQY TRBV10-3 TRBD2 15
ASSQAPELAVPTDTQY TRBV4-3 TRBD2 16
ASSPGTGAYGYT TRBV9 TRBD1 12
ASSLGALYGYT TRBV10-2 NA 11
ASSLDGTADTQY TRBV28 NA 12